This TCR beta chain derives from a study of T cell clones after liver transplantation. Study information: Liver transplant recipients had immunosuppression withdrawal attempted within 2 years. Three of eight recipients were HCV-positive; others had non-autoimmune, non-viral indications. A pre-transplant mixed lymphocyte reaction with TCRbeta sequencing defined graft-donor-reactive clones followed in post-transplant blood.

The data were produced by immunoSEQ multiplex PCR, yet TCRdb's version contains in-frame clones alone and is incomplete. The table records roughly 57,000 clones, 71% of them present only once. This CDR3 contains 18 residues. CDR1 and CDR2 (germline): SNHLY, FYNNEI. The trim removed 0 bases at V and 1 base at J, leaving 6 bases unmatched. Sorting of unstimulated PBMCs yielded separate CD3+CD4+ and CD3+CD8+ fractions. This clonotype was sampled from a human donor who received a liver transplant. This specimen consisted of CD4+ T cells from blood, obtained before liver transplant. V and J are TRBV2 and TRBJ1-1; 12 nucleotides match TRBD1. This CDR3 is CASSEAGTGGAWNTEAFF. In DNA form, the CDR3 reads TGTGCCAGCAGTGAAGCCGGGACAGGGGGCGCTTGGAACACTGAAGCTTTCTTT.